The 12 T cell receptor beta chains presented below share a single source sample, sequenced in a study of control samples from healthy donors and cancer patients. Data came from immunoSEQ multiplex PCR; TCRdb stores just in-frame clones and leaves some out. The sample lists approximately 140,000 clones; around nine tenths were seen once. Sample: blood. These receptors originate from a woman aged 25 to 39 in good health.

The chain carries TRBV11-1 and TRBJ2-7; D assignment may be TRBD1 or TRBD2 (5 bases each). The CDR3 has 15 residues. V lost 5 bases and J lost 6, with 20 bases in between. CDR1 is SGHAT, CDR2 FQDESV, per germline (reference sequence). Here the CDR3 reads CASSPSGRVLAEQYF. The CDR3 bases are TGTGCCAGCAGCCCAAGCGGCAGGGTCCTCGCCGAGCAGTACTTC.

This chain uses TRBV21-1 with TRBJ1-5; TRBD1, the table's D call, was not compared with the DNA. TRBV21-1 is described as a pseudogene. The CDR3 is 14 amino acids. The CDR3 nucleotides read TGTGCCAGCAGCAGGGACACCAGCAATCAGCCCCAGCATTTT. Translating gives CASSRDTSNQPQHF.

This rearrangement joins TRBV11-2 to TRBJ2-2; D is uncertain. This CDR3 has 14 amino acids. Germline V gene sequence: CDR1 SGHAT, CDR2 FQNNGV. Deletions cut 4 bases from V and 7 bases from J, with 13 bases between. Written as DNA, the CDR3 is TGTGCCAGCAGCTCGAGTCGGGCTATCGGGGAGCTGTTTTTT. The encoded protein is CASSSSRAIGELFF.

The chain joins TRBV28 to TRBJ1-4; a weak D match, TRBD1 (6 bases). The V and J ends lost 3 bases and 7 bases respectively, with 15 bases between them. The CDR3 loop spans 15 amino acids. From germline, CDR1 is MDHEN and CDR2 SYDVKM. The CDR3 is CASSFPSRGGEKLFF. In DNA, the CDR3 is TGTGCCAGCAGTTTTCCCTCCAGGGGCGGTGAAAAACTGTTTTTT.

V and J are TRBV4-1 and TRBJ1-1; 8 bases fit TRBD1. The CDR3 extends over 14 amino acids. V shed 1 base and J 5 bases; nucleotides not matched to a gene: 3. Germline lookup yields CDR1 MGHRA and CDR2 YSYEKL. CDR3 in amino acids: CASSQVGQGTEAFF. CDR3 coding DNA: TGCGCCAGCAGCCAAGTCGGACAGGGAACTGAAGCTTTCTTT.

This clone was seen a few times. The chain uses TRBV6-6 and TRBJ2-1; no reliable D call. CDR1 is MNHNY, CDR2 SVGAGI, per germline (reference sequence). This CDR3 comprises 13 residues. Deletions cut 5 bases from V and 9 bases from J, with 14 bases between. The CDR3 DNA reads as TGTGCCAGCAGTCCCCGCCAGGTCGGTGAGCAGTTCTTC. As protein: CASSPRQVGEQFF.

The chain is built from TRBV4-1 and TRBJ2-5; D perhaps matches TRBD1 (6 bases). The germline CDR1 and CDR2 sequences are MGHRA and YSYEKL. V lost 3 bases and J lost 5, with 10 bases in between. The CDR3 has 13 amino acids. CDR3 nucleotide sequence: TGCGCCAGCAGCCAGGGGGCGGCGGAGACCCAGTACTTC. Translated, it gives CASSQGAAETQYF.

This chain joins TRBV3-1 (or the pseudogene TRBV3-2) and TRBJ1-1; 10 bases align to TRBD1. The CDR3 contains 15 residues. With V trimmed by 5 bases and J by 4 bases, 7 bases remained unmatched. Germline CDR1 and CDR2: LGHDT and YNNKEL (reference sequence). The CDR3 coding sequence is TGTGCCAGCAGCTTTGGGACAGGGGAGCTCACTGAAGCTTTCTTT. Translating it yields CASSFGTGELTEAFF.

This chain links TRBV2 with TRBJ1-3; a possible D gene is TRBD1 (5 bases). The germline V gene has CDR1 SNHLY and CDR2 FYNNEI. The germline V and J ends were trimmed by 4 bases and 3 bases, with 7 bases remaining between them. The CDR3 is 13 amino acids. CDR3 residues: CASSAGSGNTIYF. The DNA of the CDR3 is TGTGCCAGCAGTGCAGGGAGTGGAAACACCATATATTTT.

The chain is built from TRBV25-1 and TRBJ1-4; no definite D call. Between the trimmed V and J ends, which lost 8 bases and 5 bases, there was a span of 15 bases. This CDR3 contains 14 residues. Germline CDR1 MGHDK, CDR2 SYGVNS. The CDR3 is CASGASGGNEKLFF. For the CDR3, the DNA is TGTGCCAGCGGAGCGTCAGGTGGAAATGAAAAACTGTTTTTT.

The gene calls are TRBV27 and TRBJ1-2; maybe TRBD1 (5 bases). The CDR3 runs 16 residues. V lost 6 bases, J lost 3 bases, and 20 bases lay in between. The germline gives CDR1 MNHEY, CDR2 SMNVEV (reference sequence). The CDR3 DNA reads as TGTGCCAGCAGCCAATCAAACGGGGCCTCCTACTATGGCTACACCTTC. This encodes CASSQSNGASYYGYTF.

The gene calls are TRBV4-1 and TRBJ1-1; D gene uncertain. V lost 1 base and J 1 base, leaving 7 bases between the germline ends. CDR1 and CDR2 from the germline V gene are MGHRA and YSYEKL. The length of the CDR3 is 14 residues. CDR3 DNA sequence: TGCGCCAGCAGCCAAGGTCTGCGGAACACTGAAGCTTTCTTT. Protein sequence: CASSQGLRNTEAFF.